A selection of T cell receptor beta chains follows, all from one sample in a study of blood T cell repertoires in COVID-19. Libraries were prepared by immunoSEQ multiplex PCR; TCRdb keeps only in-frame clonotypes and omits some of them. This sample has some 400,000 clones; just over 90% occur once, and the top ten carry 0.7% to 0.95%. The sequencing sample was made of PBMCs or T cells enriched from blood (not recorded which). These receptors all come from a middle-aged woman who had been exposed to COVID-19. Both conserved end residues are part of each CDR3. The D gene is left open where the match is weak. Where a row states a size, it is once, few, many or the class of an expanded clone; other rows omit it.

v_call: TRBV5-1; clone_size: -; j_call: TRBJ1-5; d_call: -; cdr3_nt: TGCGCCAGCAGTCCCGGACTTCCCGATAGCAATCAGCCCCAGCATTTT; cdr3_aa: CASSPGLPDSNQPQHF
v_call: TRBV6-2/TRBV6-3; clone_size: -; j_call: TRBJ1-5; d_call: -; cdr3_nt: TGTGCCAGCAGCTCCGACAAAAGGTATAGCAATCAGCCCCAGCATTTT; cdr3_aa: CASSSDKRYSNQPQHF
v_call: TRBV2; clone_size: once; j_call: TRBJ2-6; d_call: -; cdr3_nt: TGTGCCAGCAGTAGTACATTATCTGGGGCCAACGTCCTGACTTTC; cdr3_aa: CASSSTLSGANVLTF
v_call: TRBV7-9; clone_size: -; j_call: TRBJ1-6; d_call: -; cdr3_nt: TGTGCCAGCAGCTTAAAAGGCACGGAGAATTCACCCCTCCACTTT; cdr3_aa: CASSLKGTENSPLHF
v_call: TRBV29-1; clone_size: -; j_call: TRBJ2-1; d_call: -; cdr3_nt: TGCAGCGTTGAACAGGGCAGATCCTCCTACAATGAGCAGTTCTTC; cdr3_aa: CSVEQGRSSYNEQFF
v_call: TRBV6-5; clone_size: -; j_call: TRBJ1-2; d_call: TRBD1; cdr3_nt: TGTGCCAGCAGTTACTCGGGACAGGGAGGCGGCTACACCTTC; cdr3_aa: CASSYSGQGGGYTF
v_call: TRBV5-6; clone_size: -; j_call: TRBJ2-7; d_call: -; cdr3_nt: TGTGCCAGCAGCTCCTGGGCGTCTCTCGAGCAGTACTTC; cdr3_aa: CASSSWASLEQYF
v_call: TRBV27; clone_size: few; j_call: TRBJ2-7; d_call: TRBD2; cdr3_nt: TGTACTAGCGGGAAGATCTACGAGCAGTACTTC; cdr3_aa: CTSGKIYEQYF
v_call: TRBV7-9; clone_size: -; j_call: TRBJ1-1; d_call: -; cdr3_nt: TGTGCCAGCAGCCCCGGCGGGCGGTCGGTCACTGAAGCTTTCTTT; cdr3_aa: CASSPGGRSVTEAFF
v_call: TRBV2; clone_size: once; j_call: TRBJ1-1; d_call: -; cdr3_nt: TGTGCCAGCAGTTATATTGCAGGGGATGGTACTGAAGCTTTCTTT; cdr3_aa: CASSYIAGDGTEAFF
v_call: TRBV7-8; clone_size: -; j_call: TRBJ2-7; d_call: -; cdr3_nt: TGTGCCAGCAGCCGCGCCCAGTCTTACGAGCAGTACTTC; cdr3_aa: CASSRAQSYEQYF
v_call: TRBV7-9; clone_size: -; j_call: TRBJ1-1; d_call: -; cdr3_nt: TGTGCCAGCAGCTTAAAGGGAGGGACTGAAGCTTTCTTT; cdr3_aa: CASSLKGGTEAFF
v_call: TRBV12-3/TRBV12-4; clone_size: -; j_call: TRBJ1-1; d_call: -; cdr3_nt: TGTGCCAGCATAGAGGGCGGGGAAGCTTTCTTT; cdr3_aa: CASIEGGEAFF
v_call: TRBV5-1; clone_size: -; j_call: TRBJ1-1; d_call: -; cdr3_nt: TGCGCCAGCGCTCGGTGGGGGGAGAACACTGAAGCTTTCTTT; cdr3_aa: CASARWGENTEAFF
v_call: TRBV9; clone_size: -; j_call: TRBJ1-2; d_call: -; cdr3_nt: TGTGCCAGCAGCGTAGCAACAGGGAACTATGGCTACACCTTC; cdr3_aa: CASSVATGNYGYTF
v_call: TRBV19; clone_size: -; j_call: TRBJ2-7; d_call: TRBD1; cdr3_nt: TGTGCCAGTAGTATTGACAGGGGGATCGGCGAGCAGTACTTC; cdr3_aa: CASSIDRGIGEQYF
v_call: TRBV20-1; clone_size: once; j_call: TRBJ1-1; d_call: TRBD1; cdr3_nt: TGCAGTGCTAGTGAGGGCAGGGGGCTTACTGAAGCTTTCTTT; cdr3_aa: CSASEGRGLTEAFF
v_call: TRBV19; clone_size: once; j_call: TRBJ1-1; d_call: -; cdr3_nt: TGTGCCAGTATTTCCGAGCCCGGTCAGGGTTTCACTGAAGCTTTCTTT; cdr3_aa: CASISEPGQGFTEAFF
v_call: TRBV7-9; clone_size: -; j_call: TRBJ1-4; d_call: TRBD1; cdr3_nt: TGTGCCAGCAGCCTAGCCGGGACAGGAAGGGAAAAACTGTTTTTT; cdr3_aa: CASSLAGTGREKLFF
v_call: TRBV7-9; clone_size: -; j_call: TRBJ2-1; d_call: -; cdr3_nt: TGTGCCAGCAGCCCCGACAACAATGAGCAGTTCTTC; cdr3_aa: CASSPDNNEQFF
v_call: TRBV6-1; clone_size: -; j_call: TRBJ1-1; d_call: -; cdr3_nt: TGTGCCAGCAGTGTCGAACCGGGGGCTGAAGCTTTCTTT; cdr3_aa: CASSVEPGAEAFF
v_call: TRBV5-1; clone_size: -; j_call: TRBJ2-4; d_call: TRBD2; cdr3_nt: TGCGCCAGCAGCTTGGCCCTGACTAGCGGGGCTCCAAACATTCAGTACTTC; cdr3_aa: CASSLALTSGAPNIQYF
v_call: TRBV3-1/TRBV3-2; clone_size: -; j_call: TRBJ1-2; d_call: -; cdr3_nt: TGTGCCAGCAGCCCCTACGACAGGACCTATGGCTACACCTTC; cdr3_aa: CASSPYDRTYGYTF
v_call: TRBV12-5; clone_size: -; j_call: TRBJ2-7; d_call: TRBD1; cdr3_nt: TGTGCTAGTGGTTTGGTACGATTGCAGGGGGAAATCTACGAGCAGTACTTC; cdr3_aa: CASGLVRLQGEIYEQYF
v_call: TRBV10-3; clone_size: -; j_call: TRBJ1-1; d_call: -; cdr3_nt: TGTGCCATCAGTGAGGGTAGGGGCTACACTGAAGCTTTCTTT; cdr3_aa: CAISEGRGYTEAFF